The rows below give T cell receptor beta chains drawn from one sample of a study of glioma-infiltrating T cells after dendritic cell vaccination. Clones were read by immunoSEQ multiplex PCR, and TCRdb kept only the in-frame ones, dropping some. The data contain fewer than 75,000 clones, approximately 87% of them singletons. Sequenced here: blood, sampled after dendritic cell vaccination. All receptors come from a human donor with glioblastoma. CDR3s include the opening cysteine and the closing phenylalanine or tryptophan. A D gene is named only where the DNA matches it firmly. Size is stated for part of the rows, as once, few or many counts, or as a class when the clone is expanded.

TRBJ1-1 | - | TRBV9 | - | TGTGCCAGCAGCGTAGACGTCAGGGGCACTGAAGCTTTCTTT | CASSVDVRGTEAFF
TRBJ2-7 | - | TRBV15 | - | TGTGCCACCAGCAGAGATACGGGACTGGACTCCTACGAGCAGTACTTC | CATSRDTGLDSYEQYF
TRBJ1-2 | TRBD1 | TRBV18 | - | TGTGCCAGCTCACCACGTGTATCAGCCGGGACAGGGGGCCCCGGCCATATAGGCTACACCTTC | CASSPRVSAGTGGPGHIGYTF
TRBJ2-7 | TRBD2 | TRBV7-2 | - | TGTGCCAGCAGCTTAAGCGGAGCGGGGCCCAACCTCTACGAGCAGTACTTC | CASSLSGAGPNLYEQYF
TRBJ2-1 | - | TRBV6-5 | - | TGTGCCAGCAGTTTGAGAACCGATGGGGGCAACAATGAGCAGTTCTTC | CASSLRTDGGNNEQFF
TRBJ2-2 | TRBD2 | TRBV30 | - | TGTGCCTGGAGCAAGGCGGGGGGGGTCGGGGAGCTGTTTTTT | CAWSKAGGVGELFF
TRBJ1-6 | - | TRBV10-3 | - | TGTGCCATCAGTGAGTCGAGGACAGATAATTCACCCCTCCACTTT | CAISESRTDNSPLHF
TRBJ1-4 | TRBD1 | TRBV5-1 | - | TGCGCCAGCAGAGGGACAGTTGCAACTAATGAAAAACTGTTTTTT | CASRGTVATNEKLFF
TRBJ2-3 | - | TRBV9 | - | TGTGCCAGCAGCACATCTCCCTCAGATACGCAGTATTTT | CASSTSPSDTQYF
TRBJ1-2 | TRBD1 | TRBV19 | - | TGTGCCAGTAGTGCCTCGCAGGGGGTCTATGGCTACACCTTC | CASSASQGVYGYTF
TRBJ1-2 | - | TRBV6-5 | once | TGTGCCAGCAGTAATGACAACCGTCCCTATGGCTACACCTTC | CASSNDNRPYGYTF
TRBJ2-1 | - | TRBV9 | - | TGTGCCAGCAGCGTAGGCGGGGCGAGCTCCTACAATGAGCAGTTCTTC | CASSVGGASSYNEQFF
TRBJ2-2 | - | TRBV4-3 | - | TGCGCCAGCAGCCCAGATCGGCTAGCTAGTTATCCCGGGGAGCTGTTTTTT | CASSPDRLASYPGELFF
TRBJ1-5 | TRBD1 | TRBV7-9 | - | TGTGCCAGCAGCGCGGGACAGGGGAACAATCAGCCCCAGCATTTT | CASSAGQGNNQPQHF
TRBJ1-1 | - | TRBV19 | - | TGTGCCAGTAGAGCTTCTGAAGCTTTCTTT | CASRASEAFF
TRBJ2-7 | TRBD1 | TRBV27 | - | TGTGCCAGCAGTTCCGGGACAGGGGGGTACGAGCAGTACTTC | CASSSGTGGYEQYF
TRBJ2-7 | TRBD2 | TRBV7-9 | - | TGTGCCAGCAGCCACACTAGCGGGGGGGGGCCCTACGAGCAGTACTTC | CASSHTSGGGPYEQYF
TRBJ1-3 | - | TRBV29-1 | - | TGCAGCGTTCGCCCCACAGATGACACCATATATTTT | CSVRPTDDTIYF
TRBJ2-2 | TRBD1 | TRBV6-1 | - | TGTGCCAGCAACAGGGGAGTCGGGGAGCTGTTTTTT | CASNRGVGELFF
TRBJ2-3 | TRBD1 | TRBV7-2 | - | TGTGCCAGCAGCACAAGACAGGGTTGGGCAGATACGCAGTATTTT | CASSTRQGWADTQYF
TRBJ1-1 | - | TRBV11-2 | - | TGTGCCAGCAGCTTCCTCGCTGAAGCTTTCTTT | CASSFLAEAFF
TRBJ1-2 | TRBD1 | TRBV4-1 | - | TGCGCCAGCAGCTTTAGGACAGGCTCGACCACCTTC | CASSFRTGSTTF
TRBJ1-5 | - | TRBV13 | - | TGTGCCAGCAGCTTAGCGGGTCTTGGCCCTAGCAATCAGCCCCAGCATTTT | CASSLAGLGPSNQPQHF
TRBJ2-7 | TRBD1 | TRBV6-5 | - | TGTGCCAGCAGCCCTAGACAGGGTCCCCTCTACGAGCAGTACTTC | CASSPRQGPLYEQYF
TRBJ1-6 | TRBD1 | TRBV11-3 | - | TGTGCCAGCAGTTCTAGGGGACAGAATAATTCACCCCTCCACTTT | CASSSRGQNNSPLHF
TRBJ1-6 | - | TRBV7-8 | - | TGTGCCAGCAGCTTTGGGGGGGGTTCCTATAATTCCCCCCTCCACTTT | CASSFGGGSYNSPLHF
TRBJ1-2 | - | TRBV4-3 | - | TGCGCCAGCAGTCGCCGGGGGGACCCTAACTATGGCTACACCTTC | CASSRRGDPNYGYTF
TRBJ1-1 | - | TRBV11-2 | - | TGTGCCAGCAGCTTTTTTGAGGCGGGGAACACTGAAGCTTTCTTT | CASSFFEAGNTEAFF
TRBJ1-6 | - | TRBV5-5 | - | TGTGCCAGCAGCTTGGCCACAGGTGCTTTATCCCTCCACTTT | CASSLATGALSLHF
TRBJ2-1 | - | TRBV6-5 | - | TGTGCCAGCAGTTACGGGCTAGCTGCGGATGAGCAGTTCTTC | CASSYGLAADEQFF
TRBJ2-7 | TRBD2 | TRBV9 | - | TGTGCCAGCTCCTCGAACGGACAAGACGGACTAGCGGGGACCTACGAGCAGTACTTC | CASSSNGQDGLAGTYEQYF
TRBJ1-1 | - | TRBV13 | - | TGTGCCAGCAGCCCCACGGGATACACTGAAGCTTTCTTT | CASSPTGYTEAFF
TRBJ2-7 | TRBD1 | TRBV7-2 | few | TGTGCCAGCAGCTTAGGGACAGGGGGCCCTTACGAGCAGTACTTC | CASSLGTGGPYEQYF
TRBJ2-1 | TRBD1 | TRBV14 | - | TGTGCCAGCAGCCAAGAGGTTGGGACAGGGGGCTTGAATGAGCAGTTCTTC | CASSQEVGTGGLNEQFF
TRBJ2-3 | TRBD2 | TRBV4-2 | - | TGTGCCAGCAGCCAAGATTTGTCTAGCGGGGGCACAGATACGCAGTATTTT | CASSQDLSSGGTDTQYF
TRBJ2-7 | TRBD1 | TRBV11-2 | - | TGTGCCAGCAGCTTAGGGGACAGCTACGAGCAGTACTTC | CASSLGDSYEQYF
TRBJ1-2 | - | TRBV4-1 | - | TGCGCCAGCAGCCCCGATCCATCCCTTGACAGGCGAGGCTACACCTTC | CASSPDPSLDRRGYTF
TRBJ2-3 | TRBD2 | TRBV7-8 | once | TGTGCCAGCAGCTTAGGGGTGACTAGCGGGGGGGCATCAGATACGCAGTATTTT | CASSLGVTSGGASDTQYF
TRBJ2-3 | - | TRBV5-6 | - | TGTGCCAGCAGCTCGCTTCGTGGGCTTGGGGATACGCAGTATTTT | CASSSLRGLGDTQYF
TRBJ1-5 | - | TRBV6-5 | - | TGTGCCAGCAGTAACCCTAGGCAGCCCCAGCATTTT | CASSNPRQPQHF
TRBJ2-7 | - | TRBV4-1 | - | TGCGCCAGCAGCCAAGATCTAGGATACGAGCAGTACTTC | CASSQDLGYEQYF
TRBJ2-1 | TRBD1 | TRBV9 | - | TGTGCCAGCAGCGTAGCGAACAGGGGGAACTACAATGAGCAGTTCTTC | CASSVANRGNYNEQFF
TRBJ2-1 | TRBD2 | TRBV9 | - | TGTGCCAGCAGCCCCACTGCCCCGGGGGGTGAGCAGTTCTTC | CASSPTAPGGEQFF
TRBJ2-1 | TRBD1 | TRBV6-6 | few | TGTGCCAGCAGCCAGGGACAGGTTACCTACAATGAGCAGTTCTTC | CASSQGQVTYNEQFF
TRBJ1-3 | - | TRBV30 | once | TGTGCCTGGACCAAGACTGGATCTGGAAACACCATATATTTT | CAWTKTGSGNTIYF
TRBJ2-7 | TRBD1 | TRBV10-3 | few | TGTGCCATCAGTGGGACAGGGCTATACGAGCAGTACTTC | CAISGTGLYEQYF
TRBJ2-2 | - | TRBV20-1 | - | TGCAGTGCCTATAGCTACGGGGAGCTGTTTTTT | CSAYSYGELFF
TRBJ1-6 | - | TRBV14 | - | TGTGCCAGCAGTCCAACAGGCTCGAGCTCCTATAATTCACCCCTCCACTTT | CASSPTGSSSYNSPLHF
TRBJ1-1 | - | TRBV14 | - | TGTGCCAGCAGCCTTTGGGGGGGGCTGGGCACTGAAGCTTTCTTT | CASSLWGGLGTEAFF
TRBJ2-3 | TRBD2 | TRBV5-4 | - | TGTGCCAGCAGCTTGGACGGGGGGGTCACAGATACGCAGTATTTT | CASSLDGGVTDTQYF
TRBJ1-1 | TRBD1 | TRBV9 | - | TGTGCCAGCAGCCCGCGTGGACAGGGAACTGAAGCTTTCTTT | CASSPRGQGTEAFF
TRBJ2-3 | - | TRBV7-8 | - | TGTGCCAGCAGCCCGACCAGGACAGGGAGGGGAGATACGCAGTATTTT | CASSPTRTGRGDTQYF
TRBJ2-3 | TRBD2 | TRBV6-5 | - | TGTGCCAGCAGGAGGGGACTAGCAACAGATACGCAGTATTTT | CASRRGLATDTQYF